The 28 T cell receptor beta chains listed next were all sequenced from one sample in a study of T cells expressing NK-cell markers. TCRdb re-called the 5' RACE reads; every CDR3 protein appears as one record, without DNA. This repertoire includes roughly 450,000 distinct CDR3 sequences. Sequenced: blood T cells: a sorted CD56 or NKG2C T cell subset, CD4+ or CD8+ T cells, or bulk PBMC T cells (not recorded which). The receptors shown here come from a woman in her 50s in good health.

The CDR3 loop reads CSARDIVGANEQFF. The chain has TRBV20-1 and TRBJ2-1; the TCRdb D gene call, TRBD2, has no DNA to confirm it. Germline V gene data show CDR1 as DFQATT and CDR2 as SNEGSKA (reference sequence). The CDR3 covers 14 residues.

This chain joins TRBV12-3 or TRBV12-4 and TRBJ2-2; the D call from TCRdb, TRBD2, cannot be confirmed without DNA. The CDR3 extends over 16 amino acids. CDR3 protein: CASSPTSGRSTGELFF.

This chain links TRBV29-1 with TRBJ2-3; the D gene TCRdb calls, TRBD1, cannot be checked with no DNA. CDR1 and CDR2 (germline): SQVTM, ANQGSEA. The CDR3 is made up of 18 amino acids. CDR3 sequence reads: CSVYEYRLGARGTDTQYF.

The J gene is TRBJ2-5, the V gene TRBV5-1; checking the TCRdb D call of TRBD1 is not possible without DNA. CDR1 is SGHRS, CDR2 YFSETQ, per germline. This CDR3 contains 16 residues. CDR3 protein: CASSLVGGTIQETQYF.

J is TRBJ1-5 and V is TRBV28; TCRdb gives TRBD1 as the D gene, but with no DNA this cannot be confirmed. The germline V gene encodes CDR1 MDHEN and CDR2 SYDVKM. The CDR3 sequence is 14 residues long. This CDR3 is CASIMRGPNQPQHF.

This chain links TRBV5-5 with TRBJ2-1; the D gene TCRdb calls, TRBD2, cannot be checked with no DNA. Germline CDR1 SGHKS, CDR2 YYEKEE (reference sequence). This CDR3 is built from 15 residues. CDR3: CASSLYSGRAFEQFF.

The chain links TRBV7-6 to TRBJ2-7; TCRdb indicates TRBD1, and absent DNA this call remains unverified. The length of the CDR3 is 16 residues. The germline V gene has CDR1 SGHVS and CDR2 FNYEAQ. The CDR3 loop reads CASSLVGTGTEYEQYF.

The J gene is TRBJ2-3, the V gene TRBV11-2; TCRdb returns TRBD2, unconfirmable since there is no DNA. The CDR3 covers 14 residues. The germline gives CDR1 SGHAT, CDR2 FQNNGV. This CDR3 is CASYSGGPQDTQYF.

This chain links TRBV6-1 with TRBJ1-5. The CDR3 contains 13 residues. The V gene's germline CDR1 is MNHNS and CDR2 SASEGT. CDR3 region: CASSGELHSPQHF.

V usage is TRBV20-1 and J usage is TRBJ1-5; without DNA, the TCRdb call of TRBD1 cannot be checked. There are 17 residues in the CDR3. CDR1 DFQATT and CDR2 SNEGSKA come from the germline V gene (reference sequence). CDR3 in amino acids: CSARAGGGRNSNQPQHF.

This sequence joins TRBV12-3 or TRBV12-4 and TRBJ2-5; no DNA is available, so the TRBD1 call from TCRdb remains unchecked. The CDR3 covers 14 residues. The CDR3 loop is CASSPRQLQETQYF.

The CDR3 here is CASSLRVRQINEQFF. The genes are TRBV5-6 and TRBJ2-1. Per germline, CDR1 SGHDT and CDR2 YYEEEE. This CDR3 is 15 amino acids long.

The rearrangement uses TRBV5-1 and TRBJ2-5; lacking DNA, the TRBD2 call made by TCRdb goes unchecked. The CDR3 runs to 16 residues. Germline loops: CDR1 SGHRS, CDR2 YFSETQ. The chain's CDR3 is CASSLAVMGGKETQYF.

The chain combines TRBV30 with TRBJ2-7. In germline, CDR1 is GTSNPN, CDR2 SVGIG (reference sequence). The CDR3 contains 12 residues. The CDR3 reads CAYRQTSYEQYF.

The chain employs TRBV5-1 and TRBJ2-6. This CDR3 has 13 amino acids. Germline lookup yields CDR1 SGHRS and CDR2 YFSETQ. This chain's CDR3 is CASSLAGANVLTF.

The chain has TRBV10-3 and TRBJ2-7. This CDR3 region has 16 residues. CDR1 and CDR2 (germline): ENHRY, SYGVKD. The CDR3 sequence: CAISESGPINSYEQYF.

V gene TRBV18 combines with J gene TRBJ2-1; TCRdb outputs TRBD1, but without DNA this stays unchecked. CDR3 length equals 15 residues. Germline V CDR1 and CDR2: KGHSH, LQKENI. The CDR3 here is CASSRTGGDYNEQFF.

The V call is TRBV7-2, the J call TRBJ2-2; absent DNA, TCRdb's TRBD2 call cannot be checked. Germline CDR1 is SGHTA and CDR2 is FQGNSA. This CDR3 comprises 15 residues. The CDR3: CASRTRDSPTGELFF.

V is TRBV20-1 and J is TRBJ1-2; TCRdb designates TRBD1, a call that cannot be tested without DNA. The germline V gene has CDR1 DFQATT and CDR2 SNEGSKA (reference sequence). There are 13 residues in the CDR3. The CDR3 here is CSAISDRDDGYTF.

The chain combines TRBV29-1 with TRBJ2-3. Germline V gene lookup returns CDR1 SQVTM and CDR2 ANQGSEA. CDR3 length: 13 amino acids. This chain's CDR3 is CSVTFVGTDTQYF.

This chain uses TRBV5-1 with TRBJ2-5; TCRdb gives TRBD1 as the D gene, but with no DNA this cannot be confirmed. The length of the CDR3 is 15 residues. Per germline, CDR1 SGHRS and CDR2 YFSETQ. This chain's CDR3 is CASSFGSGGAETQYF.

The rearrangement links TRBV7-8 to TRBJ2-2; the D call of TRBD2 rests on TCRdb alone, since no DNA is present to check it. This CDR3 comprises 19 residues. From germline, CDR1 is SGHVS and CDR2 FQNEAQ. CDR3 amino acids: CASRRLAELGLANTGELFF. Full variable domain (missing parts from reference TRBV7-8 and TRBJ2-2): GAGVSQSPRYKVAKRGQDVALRCDPISGHVSLFWYQQALGQGPEFLTYFQNEAQLDKSGLPSDRFFAERPEGSVSTLKIQRTQQEDSAVYLCASRRLAELGLANTGELFFGEGSRLTVL.

The chain links TRBV25-1 to TRBJ1-1; TCRdb calls TRBD1, which cannot be checked without DNA. This CDR3 comprises 15 residues. Germline-derived CDR1 and CDR2 are MGHDK and SYGVNS. The CDR3 spells CASREATGTGTEAFF.

This chain links TRBV24-1 with TRBJ2-1; no DNA is available, so the TRBD2 call from TCRdb remains unchecked. The CDR3 runs 16 residues. CDR1 and CDR2 from the germline V gene are KGHDR and SFDVKD. The CDR3 loop is CATSDPTASGPNEQFF.

The chain links TRBV5-1 to TRBJ1-1; the TCRdb D gene call, TRBD1, has no DNA to confirm it. CDR3 length: 15 residues. Germline V gene sequence: CDR1 SGHRS, CDR2 YFSETQ. The CDR3 spells CASSLLRGPGSEAFF.

This chain uses TRBV28 with TRBJ1-1; the TCRdb call, TRBD1, lacks DNA for checking. CDR1 and CDR2 (germline): MDHEN, SYDVKM. This CDR3 is built from 15 residues. CDR3 sequence reads: CASSSAEGQLPSAFF.

This chain uses TRBV4-1 with TRBJ2-6; absent DNA, TCRdb's TRBD1 call cannot be checked. The CDR3 spans 16 residues. Germline CDR1 is MGHRA and CDR2 is YSYEKL. CDR3 in amino acids: CASSRQGTPGANVLTF.

J is TRBJ2-1 and V is TRBV5-1; TCRdb's D call, TRBD1, is unchecked because there is no DNA. The CDR3 is made up of 18 amino acids. Germline CDR1 SGHRS, CDR2 YFSETQ. The CDR3 region is CASSLEGIGTSSYNEQFF.